These 18 T cell receptor beta chains were all obtained from the same sample, sequenced in a study of blood T cell repertoires in COVID-19 (dated by TCRdb to 2020 to 2022). Library creation used the immunoSEQ multiplex PCR assay. Imported from immuneACCESS, the table was reduced by TCRdb to in-frame sequences with V and J called. These copies leave out some clones; in studies compared against another copy, an unresolved V gene accounts for under half, and the cause of the remainder is not known. The sample table lists 200,000 to 250,000 clones, around 84% of them with a count of one. The biggest ten clones account for 5.1% of the sample. Sequencing used peripheral blood. The receptors shown here come from a woman aged 55-69 years who had recovered from COVID-19.

This clone appeared once. The rearrangement joins TRBV4-1 to TRBJ2-7, with a weak D call TRBD2 (6 bases). With 0 bases removed from V and 4 bases from J, the gap between germline ends came to 13 bases. The CDR3 is made up of 15 amino acids. CDR1 and CDR2 from the germline V gene are MGHRA and YSYEKL. Written as DNA, the CDR3 is TGCGCCAGCAGCCAAGAGGAGGGGCGAAGTTACGAGCAGTACTTC. Translation gives CASSQEEGRSYEQYF.

The chain employs TRBV7-2 and TRBJ2-3; D uncertain. Trimming left V 3 bases short and J 0 bases short, with 10 bases between. The CDR3 length is 15 residues. Germline-derived CDR1 and CDR2 are SGHTA and FQGNSA. CDR3 in amino acids: CASSLVGESTDTQYF. CDR3 nucleotide sequence: TGTGCCAGCAGCTTGGTCGGAGAAAGCACAGATACGCAGTATTTT.

V is TRBV4-1 and J is TRBJ2-2, with D possibly being TRBD2 (6 bases). V was cut by 1 base and J by 5 bases, with 14 bases left in between. This CDR3 has 16 residues. Germline CDR1 is MGHRA and CDR2 is YSYEKL. The CDR3 DNA reads as TGCGCCAGCAGCCAAGTGAGACTAGTGTTAACCGGGGAGCTGTTTTTT. This gives the protein CASSQVRLVLTGELFF.

This clone has just one count. The chain has TRBV5-1 and TRBJ1-2; possibly TRBD1 for D (6 bases). Trimming removed 0 bases at V and 3 bases at J, with 9 bases between. This CDR3 region has 14 residues. The V gene's germline CDR1 is SGHRS and CDR2 YFSETQ. The CDR3 reads CASSLGQVDYGYTF. CDR3 nucleotides: TGCGCCAGCAGCTTGGGACAGGTTGACTATGGCTACACCTTC.

With respect to this clone: One end of the junction does not line up with germline, which may come from a read error. The rearrangement links TRBV7-7 to TRBJ2-1; TRBD1 aligns across 7 bases. The CDR3 length is 14 residues. Germline lookup yields CDR1 SSHAT and CDR2 FNYEAQ (reference sequence). The DNA of the CDR3 is TGTGCTAGCAGCATATCGGGACAGTTGAATGAGCAGTTCTTC. Its protein product is CASSISGQLNEQFF.

This chain connects TRBV5-1 to TRBJ1-1, with 7 positions matching TRBD1. The germline CDR1 and CDR2 sequences are SGHRS and YFSETQ. The V gene end was trimmed by 3 bases and the J gene end by 4 bases; junction bases not matched to a gene: 9. The CDR3 covers 15 residues. CDR3 sequence (DNA): TGCGCCAGCAGCTCCGGACAGGCGTGGCGCACTGAAGCTTTCTTT. It specifies CASSSGQAWRTEAFF.

The chain carries TRBV12-5 and TRBJ2-1; 10 positions match TRBD2. The CDR3 has 15 amino acids. Germline V gives CDR1 LGHNT, CDR2 FRNRAP. With V trimmed by 2 bases and J by 7 bases, 5 bases remained unmatched. CDR3 nucleotide sequence: TGTGCTAGTGGTTTGAGCGGGGGGGCCGGGAATGAGCAGTTCTTC. Amino acids: CASGLSGGAGNEQFF. Full variable domain (outside the CDR3, taken from reference TRBV12-5 and TRBJ2-1): DARVTQTPRHKVTEMGQEVTMRCQPILGHNTVFWYRQTMMQGLELLAYFRNRAPLDDSGMPKDRFSAEMPDATLATLKIQPSEPRDSAVYFCASGLSGGAGNEQFFGPGTRLTVL.

The J gene is TRBJ2-1, the V gene TRBV5-4; TRBD2 aligns across 15 bases. Germline-derived CDR1 and CDR2 are SGHNT and YYREEE (reference sequence). This CDR3 is built from 18 residues. Trimming removed 4 bases from V and 0 bases from J; junction bases left unmatched: 5. The CDR3 bases are TGTGCCAGCAGCACGGGACTAGCGGGGGGCCGCTCCTACAATGAGCAGTTCTTC. Protein sequence: CASSTGLAGGRSYNEQFF.

A remark on this clone: At one end the junction does not follow the germline gene, possibly because of a read error. The J gene is TRBJ2-7, the V gene TRBV30; D is uncertain. This CDR3 is built from 11 residues. Per germline, CDR1 GTSNPN and CDR2 SVGIG (reference sequence). Here the CDR3 DNA reads TGTGCCTGGAGTGTAGGCGGTCCCCCGGACTTC. Protein: CAWSVGGPPDF.

The genes are TRBV5-4 and TRBJ1-1; TRBD1 matches 10 bases. The germline gives CDR1 SGHNT, CDR2 YYREEE (reference sequence). The CDR3 loop spans 16 amino acids. V lost 4 bases, J lost 3 bases, and 9 bases stayed unmatched. The CDR3 bases are TGTGCCAGCAGCCGACCCTGGACAGGGGGGGACACTGAAGCTTTCTTT. It specifies CASSRPWTGGDTEAFF.

The genes are TRBV7-2 and TRBJ2-3, with TRBD2 matching 9 bases. Looked up from germline, CDR1 is SGHTA and CDR2 is FQGNSA. V shed 5 bases, J shed 0 bases, and the junction held 9 bases outside the gene matches. The CDR3 runs 17 residues. The CDR3 loop is CASSGLARRGSTDTQYF. CDR3 sequence (DNA): TGTGCCAGCAGCGGACTAGCGAGGAGGGGTAGCACAGATACGCAGTATTTT.

This clone came up a few times. CDR3 coding DNA: TGCGCCAGCAGCCAAGAGGCCCCAGGCACAGATACGCAGTATTTT. The encoded protein is CASSQEAPGTDTQYF. The genes are TRBV4-3 and TRBJ2-3, with D unresolved. This CDR3 is 15 amino acids long. V was clipped by 0 bases and J by 1 base, with 8 bases between them. Germline CDR1 is LGHNA and CDR2 is YSLEER.

This chain connects TRBV27 to TRBJ2-7; D possibly corresponds to TRBD2 (7 bases). The CDR3 runs 14 residues. Deletions cut 3 bases from V and 3 bases from J, with 12 bases between. Germline V gene sequence: CDR1 MNHEY, CDR2 SMNVEV (reference sequence). CDR3: CASSFSRGLYEQYF. The CDR3 bases are TGTGCCAGCAGTTTTTCGCGGGGGCTCTACGAGCAGTACTTC.

The J gene is TRBJ2-1, the V gene TRBV12-3 or TRBV12-4; D is unclear. The CDR3 loop spans 12 amino acids. V lost 5 bases and J lost 5, with 7 bases in between. The CDR3 reads CASSPLNNEQFF. CDR3 in DNA: TGTGCCAGCAGTCCCCTTAACAATGAGCAGTTCTTC.

This clone showed up just once. The gene calls are TRBV30 and TRBJ2-3; 7 nucleotides align to TRBD2. The CDR3 spans 16 residues. J lost 0 bases, V lost 1 base, and 7 bases had no gene match. CDR1 is GTSNPN, CDR2 SVGIG, per germline (reference sequence). Written as DNA, the CDR3 is TGTGCCTGGAGTGGTAGCGGGCAGCCTAGCACAGATACGCAGTATTTT. This translates into CAWSGSGQPSTDTQYF.

The J gene is TRBJ2-6, the V gene TRBV9; TRBD2 is a possible D gene (5 bases). With 4 bases removed from V and 1 base from J, the gap between germline ends came to 9 bases. The CDR3 loop spans 15 amino acids. Germline V gene data show CDR1 as SGDLS and CDR2 as YYNGEE. This chain's CDR3 is CASSKRESGANVLTF. In nucleotides, the CDR3 is TGTGCCAGCAGCAAAAGGGAGTCTGGGGCCAACGTCCTGACTTTC.

This clone was picked up a small number of times. The CDR3 nucleotides are TGTGCCAGCAGCTCGCAGGAGAACACTGAAGCTTTCTTT. It specifies CASSSQENTEAFF. The genes are TRBV7-9 and TRBJ1-1; no reliable D call. The germline V and J ends were trimmed by 4 bases and 1 base, with 7 bases remaining between them. The CDR3 consists of 13 residues. Germline assignment: CDR1 SEHNR and CDR2 FQNEAQ (reference sequence).

The V call is TRBV5-1, the J call TRBJ2-7; 9 nucleotides line up with TRBD1. CDR1 and CDR2 (germline): SGHRS, YFSETQ. This CDR3 is 16 amino acids long. With V trimmed by 1 base and J by 2 bases, 7 bases remained unmatched. The CDR3 DNA follows: TGCGCCAGCAGCTTGTCTGCCGGGACAGGGACCTACGAGCAGTACTTC. Amino acids: CASSLSAGTGTYEQYF.